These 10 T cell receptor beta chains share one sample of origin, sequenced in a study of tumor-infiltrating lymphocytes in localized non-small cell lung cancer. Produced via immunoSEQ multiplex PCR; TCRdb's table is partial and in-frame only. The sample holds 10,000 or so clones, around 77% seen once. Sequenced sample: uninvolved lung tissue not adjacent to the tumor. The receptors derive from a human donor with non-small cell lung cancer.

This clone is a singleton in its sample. The CDR3 coding sequence is TGTGCCAGCAGCTTAGCTAGCGGGGGGGCGGATGAGCAGTTCTTC. Protein product: CASSLASGGADEQFF. The chain links TRBV7-8 to TRBJ2-1; 11 bases map to TRBD2. The J segment lost 8 bases and the V segment lost 0 bases, leaving 3 bases of the junction unmatched. The CDR3 has 15 amino acids. Germline CDR1 reads SGHVS; CDR2 reads FQNEAQ.

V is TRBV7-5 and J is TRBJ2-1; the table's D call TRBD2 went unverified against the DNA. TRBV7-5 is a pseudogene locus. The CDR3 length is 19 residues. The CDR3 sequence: CASSLDLASGGLFYNEQFF. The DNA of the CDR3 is TGTGCCAGCAGCTTAGATCTGGCTAGCGGGGGGTTATTCTACAATGAGCAGTTCTTC.

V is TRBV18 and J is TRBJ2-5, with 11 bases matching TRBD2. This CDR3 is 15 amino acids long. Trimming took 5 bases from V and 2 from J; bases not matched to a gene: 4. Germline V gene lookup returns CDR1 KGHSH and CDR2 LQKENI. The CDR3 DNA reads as TGTGCCAGCTCATCTAGCGGGGGGATTCAAGAGACCCAGTACTTC. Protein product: CASSSSGGIQETQYF.

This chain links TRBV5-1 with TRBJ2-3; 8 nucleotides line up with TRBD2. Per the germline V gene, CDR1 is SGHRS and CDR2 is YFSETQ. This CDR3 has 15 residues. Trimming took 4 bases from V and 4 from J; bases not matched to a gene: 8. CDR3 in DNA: TGCGCCAGCAGCCCTTTAGCGGGGAATGCAGATACGCAGTATTTT. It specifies CASSPLAGNADTQYF.

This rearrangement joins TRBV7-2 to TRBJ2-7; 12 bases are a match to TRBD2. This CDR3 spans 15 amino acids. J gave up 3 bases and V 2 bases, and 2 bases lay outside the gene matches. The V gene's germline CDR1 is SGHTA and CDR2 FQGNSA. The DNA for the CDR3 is TGTGCCAGCAGCTTATCTAGCGGGGGGGGCTACGAGCAGTACTTC. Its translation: CASSLSSGGGYEQYF.

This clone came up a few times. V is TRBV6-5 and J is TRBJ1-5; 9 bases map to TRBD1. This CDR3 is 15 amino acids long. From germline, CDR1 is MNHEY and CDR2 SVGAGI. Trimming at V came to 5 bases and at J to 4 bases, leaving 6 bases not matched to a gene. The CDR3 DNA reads TGTGCCAGCAGTAGGACAGGGGCGCTTAATCAGCCCCAGCATTTT. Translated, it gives CASSRTGALNQPQHF.

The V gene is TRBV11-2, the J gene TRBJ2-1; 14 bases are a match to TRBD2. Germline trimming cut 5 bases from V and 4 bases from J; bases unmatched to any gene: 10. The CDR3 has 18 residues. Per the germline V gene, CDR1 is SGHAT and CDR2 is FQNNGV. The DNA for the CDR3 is TGTGCCAGCAGCCCTCGACTAGCGGGGGGGCCCTTTTACAATGAGCAGTTCTTC. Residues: CASSPRLAGGPFYNEQFF.

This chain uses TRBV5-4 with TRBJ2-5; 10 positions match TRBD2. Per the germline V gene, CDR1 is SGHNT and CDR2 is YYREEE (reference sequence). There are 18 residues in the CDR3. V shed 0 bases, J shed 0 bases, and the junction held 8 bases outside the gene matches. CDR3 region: CASSLALTSGANQETQYF. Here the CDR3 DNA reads TGTGCCAGCAGCTTGGCCCTAACTAGCGGGGCGAACCAAGAGACCCAGTACTTC.

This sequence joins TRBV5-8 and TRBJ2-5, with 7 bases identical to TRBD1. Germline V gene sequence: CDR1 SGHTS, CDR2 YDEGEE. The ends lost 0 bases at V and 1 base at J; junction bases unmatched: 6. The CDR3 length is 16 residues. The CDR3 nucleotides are TGTGCCAGCAGCTTGGCCATGACAGGGAGCCAAGAGACCCAGTACTTC. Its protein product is CASSLAMTGSQETQYF.

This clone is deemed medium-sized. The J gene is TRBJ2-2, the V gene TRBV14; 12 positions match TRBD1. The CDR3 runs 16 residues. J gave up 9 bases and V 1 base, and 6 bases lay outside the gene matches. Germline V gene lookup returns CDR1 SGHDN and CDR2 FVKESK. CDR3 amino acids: CASSQAGTGGYRELFF. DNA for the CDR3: TGTGCCAGCAGCCAAGCAGGGACAGGGGGCTATCGGGAGCTGTTTTTT.